This TCR beta chain is from a study of technical replicates of blood from a few donors. Here immunoSEQ multiplex PCR was the method, and the copy in TCRdb shows in-frame clones only, minus some. The top ten hold about 0.4% of the sample, which has 74,000 or so clones, about 93% seen once. Trimming removed 2 bases from V and 3 bases from J, with 12 bases in between. This CDR3 is 14 amino acids long. CDR1 SGHDT and CDR2 YYEEEE come from the germline V gene. The sample consisted of T cells isolated from PBMCs. This chain connects TRBV5-6 to TRBJ2-7; a possible D gene is TRBD2 (5 bases). This receptor was obtained from a human donor in good health. The CDR3 reads CASSFSGNYYEQYF. The CDR3 DNA sequence: TGTGCCAGCAGCTTTTCCGGGAATTACTACGAGCAGTACTTC.